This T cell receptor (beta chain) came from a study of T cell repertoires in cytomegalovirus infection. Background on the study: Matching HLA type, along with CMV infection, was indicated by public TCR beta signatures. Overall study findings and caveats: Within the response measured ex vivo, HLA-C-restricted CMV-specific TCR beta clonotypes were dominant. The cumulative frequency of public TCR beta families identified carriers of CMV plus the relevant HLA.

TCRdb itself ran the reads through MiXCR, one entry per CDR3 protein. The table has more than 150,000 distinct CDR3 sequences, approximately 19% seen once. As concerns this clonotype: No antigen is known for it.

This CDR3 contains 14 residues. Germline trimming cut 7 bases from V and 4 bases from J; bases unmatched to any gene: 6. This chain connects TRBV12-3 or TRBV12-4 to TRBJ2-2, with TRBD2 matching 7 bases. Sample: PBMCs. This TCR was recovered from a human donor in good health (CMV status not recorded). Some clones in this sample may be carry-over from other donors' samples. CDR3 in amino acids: CASTLGGGTGELFF. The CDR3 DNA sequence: TGTGCCAGCACCCTGGGGGGGGGCACCGGGGAGCTGTTTTTT.